A single T cell receptor (beta chain) is shown here with its context. The table came from immunoSEQ multiplex PCR; TCRdb's copy has only in-frame clones and leaves some out. This table holds roughly 200,000 clones, about 85% found once. The V gene's germline CDR1 is LGHNA and CDR2 YSLEER. V was clipped by 0 bases and J by 4 bases; unmatched bases: 2. The CDR3 sequence is 14 residues long. The sample originates from a study of blood T cell repertoires in COVID-19. The sequenced sample consisted of peripheral blood. This sequence originates from a man between 65 and 85 years old with acute or convalescent COVID-19. This chain links TRBV4-3 with TRBJ1-2, with TRBD1 identical over 7 bases. The CDR3 DNA sequence: TGCGCCAGCAGCCAAGAGACAGGGTTCTATGGCTACACCTTC. Protein product: CASSQETGFYGYTF.